These 27 T cell receptor beta chains originate from one sample sequenced in a study of shared clonotypes between healthy human individuals. Profiled with immunoSEQ multiplex PCR; TCRdb holds only in-frame clones, not every one. The repertoire includes around 990,000 clones, 77% of them detected once, and almost 0.9% sits in the top ten. The sequenced sample consisted of memory CD4+ T cells from PBMCs. Stated subset: CD45RA-negative fraction. The receptors derive from a man aged 18 to 30 in good health. Some clones in this sample may be carry-over from other donors' samples.

The chain has TRBV2 and TRBJ2-3, with a tentative D call TRBD1 (6 bases). CDR1 and CDR2 from the germline V gene are SNHLY and FYNNEI. The CDR3 runs to 13 residues. Trimming cost V 5 bases and J 1 base, with 7 bases left between them. The chain's CDR3 is CASSRQGTDTQYF. DNA for the CDR3: TGTGCCAGCAGTCGACAGGGCACAGATACGCAGTATTTT.

The chain joins TRBV4-2 to TRBJ2-6; 11 nucleotides agree with TRBD1. The CDR3 is 23 residues long. Trimming cost V 0 bases and J 0 bases; bases outside gene matches: 16. Per germline, CDR1 LGHNA and CDR2 YNFKEQ. The CDR3 loop reads CASSQERGQGVLERASGANVLTF. The CDR3 DNA is TGTGCCAGCAGCCAAGAACGGGGACAGGGGGTGCTAGAGAGGGCCTCTGGGGCCAACGTCCTGACTTTC.

This clone turned up a few times. The genes are TRBV15 and TRBJ2-3; 7 nucleotides align to TRBD2. V lost 0 bases and J lost 2; bases outside the gene matches: 8. Per germline, CDR1 LNHNV and CDR2 YYDKDF (reference sequence). CDR3 size: 17 residues. CDR3 bases: TGTGCCACCAGCAGAGATCTGAGCGGGACCAACACAGATACGCAGTATTTT. Protein sequence: CATSRDLSGTNTDTQYF.

This clone was recorded a few times. The J gene is TRBJ1-5, the V gene TRBV2, with D maybe TRBD1 (5 bases). Germline CDR1 SNHLY, CDR2 FYNNEI. This CDR3 has 13 amino acids. Trimming took off 6 bases at V and 6 bases at J, with 12 bases between the two ends. CDR3 in DNA: TGTGCCAGCAGGCAGGGATTGGGTCAGCCCCAGCATTTT. Translating gives CASRQGLGQPQHF.

The J gene is TRBJ1-2, the V gene TRBV6-5, with unresolved D. There are 13 residues in the CDR3. Germline-derived CDR1 and CDR2 are MNHEY and SVGAGI. Trimming shortened V by 6 bases and J by 4 bases, and 12 bases separated the two germline ends. The CDR3 nucleotides are TGTGCCAGCAGCTCCCTCACGGGCTATGGCTACACCTTC. This codes for CASSSLTGYGYTF.

The CDR3 region has the DNA TGTGCCAGCAGTGAAGGGGGACACCGGGGGACCTTC. Amino acid sequence: CASSEGGHRGTF. V usage is TRBV6-1 and J usage is TRBJ1-2, with TRBD1 as a possible D gene (6 bases). Germline assignment: CDR1 MNHNS and CDR2 SASEGT. There are 12 residues in the CDR3. Trimming removed 1 base at V and 14 bases at J, with 14 bases between.

The chain uses TRBV6-4 and TRBJ2-7, with TRBD2 matching 12 bases. V dropped 2 bases and J dropped 1; count of bases not matched to a gene: 3. Looked up from germline, CDR1 is MRHNA and CDR2 is SNTAGT. This CDR3 comprises 16 residues. The CDR3 DNA is TGTGCCAGCAGTGACCGGCTAGCGGGAGGGTCCTACGAGCAGTACTTC. As protein: CASSDRLAGGSYEQYF.

V is TRBV7-2 and J is TRBJ2-3; 8 bases fit TRBD2. The V and J ends lost 5 bases and 6 bases, in that order; junction bases with no gene match: 16. This CDR3 has 17 amino acids. CDR1 is SGHTA and CDR2 is FQGNSA in the germline V gene. Written as DNA, the CDR3 is TGTGCCAGCAGCCTCCCCCCAAGCGGGGGTGTGAGGGATACGCAGTATTTT. Amino acid sequence: CASSLPPSGGVRDTQYF.

V gene TRBV14 combines with J gene TRBJ2-6, with no clear D. With 2 bases removed from V and 0 bases from J, the gap between germline ends came to 8 bases. This CDR3 spans 16 amino acids. Germline CDR1 is SGHDN and CDR2 is FVKESK. The CDR3 spells CASSQRRYSGANVLTF. DNA for the CDR3: TGTGCCAGCAGCCAAAGACGGTACTCTGGGGCCAACGTCCTGACTTTC.

This clone was detected a few times. The V gene is TRBV7-9, the J gene TRBJ1-1; the D gene is possibly TRBD1 (6 bases). Germline CDR1 is SEHNR and CDR2 is FQNEAQ (reference sequence). Trimming removed 3 bases from V and 6 bases from J, with 14 bases in between. The CDR3 length is 14 residues. CDR3 nucleotides: TGTGCCAGCAGCTTGGGGGCTAGAGTCGCTGAAGCTTTCTTT. Protein: CASSLGARVAEAFF.

For this clone: A read error is likely here: a far larger clone is one base away. Other DNA sequences in this specimen translate into the identical CDR3. V and J are TRBV6-5 and TRBJ2-7, with D unresolved. The germline gives CDR1 MNHEY, CDR2 SVGAGI. The CDR3 loop spans 16 amino acids. This CDR3 reads CASSYSDLPGPYEQYF. The CDR3 DNA is TGTGCTAGCAGTTACTCAGACTTGCCCGGACCCTACGAGCAGTACTTC.

This sequence joins TRBV28 and TRBJ2-7; 7 bases are shared with TRBD1. CDR1 and CDR2 from the germline V gene are MDHEN and SYDVKM. The trim removed 5 bases at V and 7 bases at J, leaving 11 bases unmatched. The CDR3 totals 14 residues. The CDR3 coding sequence is TGTGCCAGCAGTCTGCGACAGGGATCACGGGAGCAGTACTTC. It translates to CASSLRQGSREQYF.

The chain couples TRBV29-1 to TRBJ2-1; possibly TRBD1 for D (6 bases). Germline CDR1 reads SQVTM; CDR2 reads ANQGSEA. Trimming took off 4 bases at V and 0 bases at J, with 16 bases between the two ends. The CDR3 length is 16 residues. This CDR3 reads CSVVSSGASSYNEQFF. CDR3 sequence (DNA): TGCAGCGTTGTATCCTCAGGGGCGAGCTCCTACAATGAGCAGTTCTTC.

This chain uses TRBV20-1 with TRBJ2-5, with no clear D. V was trimmed by 6 bases and J by 5 bases, leaving 10 bases between them. Germline values: CDR1 DFQATT, CDR2 SNEGSKA (reference sequence). This CDR3 has 11 residues. The CDR3: CSAQKQETQYF. Written as DNA, the CDR3 is TGCAGTGCACAGAAACAGGAGACCCAGTACTTC.

V and J are TRBV5-1 and TRBJ2-5; TRBD2 aligns across 13 bases. The length of the CDR3 is 16 residues. Per germline, CDR1 SGHRS and CDR2 YFSETQ. Losses at the gene ends were 5 bases for V and 2 bases for J; bases not matched to a gene: 6. The CDR3 sequence: CASSPQLAGGQETQYF. The CDR3 DNA reads as TGCGCCAGCAGTCCTCAACTAGCGGGAGGGCAAGAGACCCAGTACTTC.

The chain uses TRBV5-6 and TRBJ1-5; D may be TRBD1 (5 bases). V lost 2 bases and J 4 bases, leaving 16 bases between the germline ends. Germline V gene data show CDR1 as SGHDT and CDR2 as YYEEEE. CDR3 length: 16 amino acids. In nucleotides, the CDR3 is TGTGCCAGCAGCTTTGGCCTCCGGGGCCTAAATCAGCCCCAGCATTTT. Encoded protein: CASSFGLRGLNQPQHF.

The J gene is TRBJ1-1, the V gene TRBV5-3; D uncertain. TRBV5-3 is assigned to the ORF class and has an uncertain function. The germline V and J ends were trimmed by 0 bases and 3 bases, with 12 bases remaining between them. The CDR3 runs 15 residues. CDR3 sequence (DNA): TGTGCCAGAAGCTTGGCTGGGAGATCGGACACTGAAGCTTTCTTT. Translation: CARSLAGRSDTEAFF.

The chain employs TRBV18 and TRBJ1-1, with a weak D call TRBD1 (5 bases). The CDR3 is made up of 14 amino acids. Germline V lookup: CDR1 KGHSH, CDR2 LQKENI. V was clipped by 2 bases and J by 5 bases, with 12 bases between them. The CDR3 sequence: CASSPSQGKTEAFF. The CDR3 nucleotides read TGTGCCAGCTCACCAAGCCAGGGTAAAACTGAAGCTTTCTTT.

The count of this clone is one. This specimen includes other DNA sequences encoding the same CDR3. In nucleotides, the CDR3 is TGTGCCAGCAGCGTAGGCGGGAGGGGGACAGATACGCAGTATTTT. Its protein is CASSVGGRGTDTQYF. This chain joins TRBV9 and TRBJ2-3; TRBD2 matches 9 bases. The junction had 2 bases not matched to a gene; V was cut back by 0 bases and J by 3 bases. The CDR3 runs 15 residues. Germline CDR1 is SGDLS and CDR2 is YYNGEE. Variable domain in full (rest from reference TRBV9 and TRBJ2-3): DSGVTQTPKHLITATGQRVTLRCSPRSGDLSVYWYQQSLDQGLQFLIQYYNGEERAKGNILERFSAQQFPDLHSELNLSSLELGDSALYFCASSVGGRGTDTQYFGPGTRLTVL.

The J gene is TRBJ1-5, the V gene TRBV19, with no clear D. Germline values: CDR1 LNHDA, CDR2 SQIVND (reference sequence). Trimming took 5 bases from V and 4 from J, leaving 15 bases between them. The CDR3 has 15 residues. The CDR3 coding sequence is TGTGCCAGTAGTGATGGGGTCTACTTAAATCAGCCCCAGCATTTT. Translating it yields CASSDGVYLNQPQHF.

The chain joins TRBV7-9 to TRBJ2-5; 10 bases map to TRBD1. Per germline, CDR1 SEHNR and CDR2 FQNEAQ (reference sequence). J gave up 5 bases and V 3 bases, and 6 bases lay outside the gene matches. This CDR3 contains 15 residues. The CDR3 bases are TGTGCCAGCAGCTTCGCGACAGGGGGCAGGGAGACCCAGTACTTC. Its translation is CASSFATGGRETQYF.

This chain joins TRBV19 and TRBJ2-7, with 8 bases aligning to TRBD1. The V gene's germline CDR1 is LNHDA and CDR2 SQIVND (reference sequence). This CDR3 is built from 16 residues. V gave up 5 bases and J gave up 0 bases; unmatched junction bases: 9. The CDR3 DNA reads as TGTGCCAGTAGTGCTAACAGGGGGGCGAGCTCCTACGAGCAGTACTTC. Its translation: CASSANRGASSYEQYF.

This clone was seen only a few times. This chain uses TRBV19 with TRBJ2-3; no clear D gene. Between the trimmed V and J ends, which lost 6 bases and 0 bases, there was a span of 10 bases. Per germline, CDR1 LNHDA and CDR2 SQIVND (reference sequence). The CDR3 length is 14 residues. The CDR3 sequence is CASRIRHSTDTQYF. The CDR3 nucleotides read TGTGCCAGTAGGATTCGACATAGCACAGATACGCAGTATTTT. Combining the CDR3 with reference TRBV19 and TRBJ2-3 gives the whole variable domain DGGITQSPKYLFRKEGQNVTLSCEQNLNHDAMYWYRQDPGQGLRLIYYSQIVNDFQKGDIAEGYSVSREKKESFPLTVTSAQKNPTAFYLCASRIRHSTDTQYFGPGTRLTVL.

The genes are TRBV5-6 and TRBJ2-5; TRBD1 aligns across 7 bases. The J call may be wrong; the DNA end is better matched by TRBJ2-7. CDR3 length: 16 residues. The germline gives CDR1 SGHDT, CDR2 YYEEEE. This chain's CDR3 is CASTHFRTGTTYEQYF. In DNA, the CDR3 is TGTGCCAGCACCCACTTCAGGACAGGCACCACCTACGAGCAGTACTTC.

The chain joins TRBV29-1 to TRBJ2-3; 7 bases line up with TRBD2. V shed 4 bases and J 0 bases; nucleotides not matched to a gene: 7. The CDR3 contains 15 residues. The germline V gene encodes CDR1 SQVTM and CDR2 ANQGSEA. The CDR3 loop is CSVVLTSRSTDTQYF. CDR3 coding DNA: TGCAGCGTTGTGCTGACTAGCCGAAGCACAGATACGCAGTATTTT.

The table lists this clone with a count of one. CDR3 in amino acids: CASSGPGLITEAFF. In nucleotides, the CDR3 is TGTGCCAGCTCAGGGCCCGGTTTAATCACTGAAGCTTTCTTT. The chain combines TRBV18 with TRBJ1-1, with D uncertain. The CDR3 covers 14 residues. V lost 5 bases and J lost 4, with 14 bases in between. Germline V gene sequence: CDR1 KGHSH, CDR2 LQKENI. The full variable domain, in which reference TRBV18 and TRBJ1-1 provide the parts outside the CDR3, is NAGVMQNPRHLVRRRGQEARLRCSPMKGHSHVYWYRQLPEEGLKFMVYLQKENIIDESGMPKERFSAEFPKEGPSILRIQQVVRGDSAAYFCASSGPGLITEAFFGQGTRLTVV.

The rearrangement links TRBV5-1 to TRBJ2-5, with D perhaps matching TRBD1 or TRBD2 (5 bases each). V lost 2 bases and J lost 4, with 27 bases in between. The V gene's germline CDR1 is SGHRS and CDR2 YFSETQ. This CDR3 contains 19 residues. CDR3 loop: CASSFFSGTPLGKGETQYF. Here the CDR3 DNA reads TGCGCCAGCAGCTTTTTTTCCGGGACCCCTCTGGGGAAAGGAGAGACCCAGTACTTC. The whole variable domain, remainder taken from reference TRBV5-1 and TRBJ2-5, is KAGVTQTPRYLIKTRGQQVTLSCSPISGHRSVSWYQQTPGQGLQFLFEYFSETQRNKGNFPGRFSGRQFSNSRSEMNVSTLELGDSALYLCASSFFSGTPLGKGETQYFGPGTRLLVL.